The clone carrying this T cell receptor beta chain occurred a few times. Its antigen is currently unknown. These data come from a study of CD8 T cells in ankylosing spondylitis. Researchers built TCR beta libraries using quantitative 5'-RACE with molecular barcodes. TCRdb recomputed calls from the 5' RACE reads with MiXCR, one row per CDR3 protein. This table holds about 440,000 distinct CDR3 sequences, approximately 17% found once. The CDR3 length is 12 residues. Per germline, CDR1 MNHNS and CDR2 SASEGT. Trimming removed 6 bases from V and 7 bases from J; junction bases left unmatched: 3. Study-level points and caveats: Clones linked to disease, bearing a CD8+ phenotype, were relatively rare in peripheral blood. Reportedly, disease-linked clones are significantly enriched in ankylosing spondylitis patients' matched synovial fluid. Earlier work had already found some motif variants in reactive arthritis synovial fluid and blood. What appeared characteristic of ankylosing spondylitis blood was a TCR beta motif of eight or nine highly homologous variants.

The origin of this receptor is a male donor with ankylosing spondylitis. The chain has TRBV6-1 and TRBJ1-5, with 7 bases matching TRBD1. The sample was blood, either unsorted or a sorted T cell fraction (not recorded which). The CDR3 sequence: CASRTGAQPQHF. As DNA, the CDR3 is TGTGCCAGCAGAACAGGGGCACAGCCCCAGCATTTT.